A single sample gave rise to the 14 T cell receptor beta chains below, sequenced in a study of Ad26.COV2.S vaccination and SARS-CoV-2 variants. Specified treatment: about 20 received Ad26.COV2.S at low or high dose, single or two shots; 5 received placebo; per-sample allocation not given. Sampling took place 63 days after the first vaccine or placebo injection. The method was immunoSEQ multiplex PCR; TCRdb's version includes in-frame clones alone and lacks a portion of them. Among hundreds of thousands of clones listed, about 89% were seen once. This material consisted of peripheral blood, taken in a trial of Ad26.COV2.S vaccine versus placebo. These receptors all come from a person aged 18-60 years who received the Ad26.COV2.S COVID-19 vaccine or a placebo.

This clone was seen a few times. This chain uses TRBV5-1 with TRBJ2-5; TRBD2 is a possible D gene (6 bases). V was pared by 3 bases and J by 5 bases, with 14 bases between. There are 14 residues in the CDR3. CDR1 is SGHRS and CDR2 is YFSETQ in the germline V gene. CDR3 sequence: CASSSGAGLETQYF. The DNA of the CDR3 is TGCGCCAGCAGCTCAGGAGCGGGCTTGGAGACCCAGTACTTC.

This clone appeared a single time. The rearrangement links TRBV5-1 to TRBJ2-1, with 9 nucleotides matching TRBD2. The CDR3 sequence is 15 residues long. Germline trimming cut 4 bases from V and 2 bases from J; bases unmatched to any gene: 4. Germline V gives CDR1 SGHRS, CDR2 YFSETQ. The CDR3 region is CASSLAGPTYNEQFF. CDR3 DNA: TGCGCCAGCAGCCTAGCGGGACCGACCTACAATGAGCAGTTCTTC.

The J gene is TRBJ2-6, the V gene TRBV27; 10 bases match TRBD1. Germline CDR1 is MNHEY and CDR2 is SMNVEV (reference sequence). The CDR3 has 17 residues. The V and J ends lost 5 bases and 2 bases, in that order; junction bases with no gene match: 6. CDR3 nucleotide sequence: TGTGCCAGCAGTCACCCCGACAGGGGGCCTGGGGCCAACGTCCTGACTTTC. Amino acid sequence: CASSHPDRGPGANVLTF.

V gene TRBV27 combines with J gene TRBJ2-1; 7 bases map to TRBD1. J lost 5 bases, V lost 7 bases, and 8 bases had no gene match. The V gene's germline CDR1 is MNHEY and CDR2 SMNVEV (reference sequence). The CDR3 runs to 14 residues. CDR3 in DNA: TGTGCCAGCACCAAAGACAGGGTAAACAATGAGCAGTTCTTC. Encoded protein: CASTKDRVNNEQFF.

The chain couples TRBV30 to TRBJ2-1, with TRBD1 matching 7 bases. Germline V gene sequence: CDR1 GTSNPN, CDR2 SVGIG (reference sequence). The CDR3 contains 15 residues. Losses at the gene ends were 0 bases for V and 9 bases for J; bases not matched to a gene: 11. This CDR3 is CAWSVGGGPRGEQFF. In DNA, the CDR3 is TGTGCCTGGAGTGTAGGGGGCGGGCCCCGGGGTGAGCAGTTCTTC.

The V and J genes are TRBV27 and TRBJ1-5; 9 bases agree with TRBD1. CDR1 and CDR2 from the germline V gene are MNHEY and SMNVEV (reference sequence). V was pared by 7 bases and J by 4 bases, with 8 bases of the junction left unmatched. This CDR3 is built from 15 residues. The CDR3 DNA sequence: TGTGCCAGCAAAACAGGGGGCGCGGGGAATCAGCCCCAGCATTTT. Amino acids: CASKTGGAGNQPQHF.

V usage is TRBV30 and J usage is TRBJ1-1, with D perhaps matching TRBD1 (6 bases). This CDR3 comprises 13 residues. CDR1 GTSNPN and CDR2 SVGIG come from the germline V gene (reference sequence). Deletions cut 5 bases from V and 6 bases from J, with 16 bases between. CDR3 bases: TGTGCCTGGCAGAAACAGGGTCGCGCTGAAGCTTTCTTT. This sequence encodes CAWQKQGRAEAFF. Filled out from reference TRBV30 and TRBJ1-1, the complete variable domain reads SQTIHQWPATLVQPVGSPLSLECTVEGTSNPNLYWYRQAAGRGLQLLFYSVGIGQISSEVPQNLSASRPQDRQFILSSKKLLLSDSGFYLCAWQKQGRAEAFFGQGTRLTVV.

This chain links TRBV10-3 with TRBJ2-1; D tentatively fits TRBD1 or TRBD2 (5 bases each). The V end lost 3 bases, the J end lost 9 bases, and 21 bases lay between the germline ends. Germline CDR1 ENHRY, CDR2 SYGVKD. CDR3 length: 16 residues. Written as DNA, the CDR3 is TGTGCCATCAGTGACTACGAAGGGGACGAGGGCGGTGAGCAGTTCTTC. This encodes CAISDYEGDEGGEQFF.

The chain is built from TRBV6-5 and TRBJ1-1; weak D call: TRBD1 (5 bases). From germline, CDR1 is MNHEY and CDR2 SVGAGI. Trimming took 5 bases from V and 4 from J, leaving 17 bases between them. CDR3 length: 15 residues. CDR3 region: CASSPIRGSGTEAFF. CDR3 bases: TGTGCCAGCAGTCCAATTCGGGGCAGTGGCACTGAAGCTTTCTTT.

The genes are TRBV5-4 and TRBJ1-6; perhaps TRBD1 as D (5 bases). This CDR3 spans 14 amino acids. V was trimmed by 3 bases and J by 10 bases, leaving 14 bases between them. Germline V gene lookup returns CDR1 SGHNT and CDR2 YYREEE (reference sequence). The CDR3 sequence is CASSSQGPESPLHF. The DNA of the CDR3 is TGTGCCAGCAGCTCCCAGGGACCGGAGTCACCCCTCCACTTT.

As DNA, the CDR3 is TGTGCCAGCATGGCCCTGGACAGTATACCTTACGAGCAGTACTTC. Its translation: CASMALDSIPYEQYF. The V call is TRBV27, the J call TRBJ2-7; possible D gene TRBD1, 6 bases. The CDR3 runs 15 residues. V dropped 7 bases and J dropped 4 bases, with 20 bases sitting between them. Germline V gives CDR1 MNHEY, CDR2 SMNVEV (reference sequence).

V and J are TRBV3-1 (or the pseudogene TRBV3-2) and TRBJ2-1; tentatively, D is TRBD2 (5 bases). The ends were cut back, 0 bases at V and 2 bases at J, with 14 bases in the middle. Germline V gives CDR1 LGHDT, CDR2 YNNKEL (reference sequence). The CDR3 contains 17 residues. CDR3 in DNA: TGTGCCAGCAGCCAAGATAGCGCATCCTCCCCCTACAATGAGCAGTTCTTC. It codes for CASSQDSASSPYNEQFF.

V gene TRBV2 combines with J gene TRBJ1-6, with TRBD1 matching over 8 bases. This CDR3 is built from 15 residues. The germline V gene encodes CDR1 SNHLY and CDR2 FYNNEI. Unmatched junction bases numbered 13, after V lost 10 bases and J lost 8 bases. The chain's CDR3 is CANQLDRDVHSPLHF. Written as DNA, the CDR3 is TGTGCCAACCAGCTGGACAGGGACGTTCATTCACCCCTCCACTTT.

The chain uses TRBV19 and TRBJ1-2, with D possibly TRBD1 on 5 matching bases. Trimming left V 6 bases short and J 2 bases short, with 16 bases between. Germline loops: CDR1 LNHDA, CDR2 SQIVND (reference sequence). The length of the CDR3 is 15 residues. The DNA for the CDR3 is TGTGCCAGTAGCGTACTCATACAGGACAACTATGGCTACACCTTC. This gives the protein CASSVLIQDNYGYTF.